Listed below are T cell receptor beta chains from one sample, sequenced in a study of T cell responses to AZD1222 COVID-19 vaccine. The repertoire was sequenced with immunoSEQ multiplex PCR; TCRdb's copy has only in-frame clones and lacks some. The sample holds some 87,000 clones, under 95% seen once. The sample here was peripheral blood, taken on day 0 of MenACWY control vaccination. These receptors all stem from an adult in good health. Both conserved end residues are part of each CDR3. D genes are given only for firm matches. Clone size is not always given. Where it is, it says once, few, many or a class for expanded clones.

D gene,clone size,J gene,V gene,CDR3 DNA,CDR3 protein
.,.,TRBJ2-3,TRBV5-1,TGCGCCAGCAGCTTGGCCCTCGACCTGGATACGCAGTATTTT,CASSLALDLDTQYF
.,.,TRBJ1-2,TRBV19,TGTGCCAGTAGGGAAGGTCCTTATGGCTACACCTTC,CASREGPYGYTF
.,.,TRBJ2-1,TRBV25-1,TGTGCCAGCAGTGAAGGTGGAGGGACAATTACACAGTTCTTC,CASSEGGGTITQFF
.,.,TRBJ1-2,TRBV7-9,TGTGCCAGCAGCTTACCAAAACCCGGTGGCTACACCTTC,CASSLPKPGGYTF
.,once,TRBJ2-1,TRBV19,TGTGCCAGTAGACCAGGGGGGAGCTCCTACAATGAGCAGTTCTTC,CASRPGGSSYNEQFF
TRBD1,.,TRBJ2-2,TRBV6-5,TGTGCCAGCAGGGGACAGACCCTCATCAACGGGGAGCTGTTTTTT,CASRGQTLINGELFF
.,.,TRBJ1-2,TRBV5-6,TGTGCCAGCAGCTTGAACCCCGGGCAGGTCTATGGCTACACCTTC,CASSLNPGQVYGYTF
TRBD2,.,TRBJ2-7,TRBV6-6,TGTGCCAGCAGTCCCGGGGGGGTCCCAGGGGTCACCCACCGCTACGAGCAGTACTTC,CASSPGGVPGVTHRYEQYF
.,.,TRBJ1-5,TRBV29-1,TGCAGCGTTGAAGAGGGGCAAAATCAGCCCCAGCATTTT,CSVEEGQNQPQHF
TRBD2,.,TRBJ2-7,TRBV5-1,TGCGCCAGCAGCCCAGCTAGCGGGGGCCTCTCCTACGAGCAGTACTTC,CASSPASGGLSYEQYF
TRBD1,.,TRBJ1-6,TRBV18,TGTGCCAGCTCACCAAGGCGGGACAGTAATTCACCCCTCCACTTT,CASSPRRDSNSPLHF
.,.,TRBJ2-3,TRBV5-1,TGCGCCAGCAGCTTGGGGGCGATAGGGGGGCGAAGCACAGATACGCAGTATTTT,CASSLGAIGGRSTDTQYF
.,.,TRBJ1-2,TRBV19,TGTGCCAGTAGTTCGGGGTTGGCGCAGCACGGCTACACCTTC,CASSSGLAQHGYTF
TRBD1,.,TRBJ2-7,TRBV5-1,TGCGCCAGCAGCTTGGCCACGGGACAGGGGGCCTACGAGCAGTACTTC,CASSLATGQGAYEQYF
TRBD2,.,TRBJ2-5,TRBV6-6,TGTGCCAGCAGTCCCAACGGTATTGGGACTAGCGTTAAGACCCAGTACTTC,CASSPNGIGTSVKTQYF
.,.,TRBJ1-5,TRBV6-5,TGTGCCAGCAGTTCCGACCGAGGTCAGCCCCAGCATTTT,CASSSDRGQPQHF
TRBD2,.,TRBJ2-7,TRBV7-8,TGTGCCAGCAGCTTGAGACTAGCGGGAGGGTCGGCCGAGCAGTACTTC,CASSLRLAGGSAEQYF
TRBD1,.,TRBJ1-3,TRBV4-2,TGTGCCAGCAGCCGACAGGGGTATTCAGGAAACACCATATATTTT,CASSRQGYSGNTIYF
.,.,TRBJ1-4,TRBV27,TGTGCCAGCAGTTTTCGGGGGCAGGGTAGTGAAAAACTGTTTTTT,CASSFRGQGSEKLFF
.,.,TRBJ2-3,TRBV10-2,TGCGCCAGCAGTGAGTTCACAAATACAGGGTTTCGCACAGATACGCAGTATTTT,CASSEFTNTGFRTDTQYF
.,.,TRBJ1-1,TRBV10-3,TGTGCCATCAGTGAATCGATGAACACTGAAGCTTTCTTT,CAISESMNTEAFF
TRBD2,.,TRBJ2-1,TRBV27,TGTGCCAGCAGTTTTGAGCGGGAGACAAGGGGTGAGCAGTTCTTC,CASSFERETRGEQFF
TRBD2,once,TRBJ2-7,TRBV6-2/TRBV6-3,TGTGCCAGCAGCCCTGGACTAGCGGGGGGTTCCTACGAGCAGTACTTC,CASSPGLAGGSYEQYF
.,.,TRBJ2-3,TRBV19,TGTGCCAGTAGTATGGGCGGTACGCAGTATTTT,CASSMGGTQYF
.,once,TRBJ2-7,TRBV18,TGTGCCAGCTCGACAGCGGGCCACAGCCTCTACGAGCAGTACTTC,CASSTAGHSLYEQYF
.,.,TRBJ1-2,TRBV25-1,TGTGCCAGCAGGGAAAAGGGTGGTGGCTACACCTTC,CASREKGGGYTF
TRBD1,.,TRBJ2-1,TRBV6-4,TGTGCCAGCAGTGACTCGGGACAGTACAATGAGCAGTTCTTC,CASSDSGQYNEQFF
.,once,TRBJ2-3,TRBV28,TGTGCCAGCAGCCCCGACACCGATCCCCGTGCAGATACGCAGTATTTT,CASSPDTDPRADTQYF
.,.,TRBJ1-5,TRBV6-5,TGTGCCAGCAGTTACTCGGCCAGGGAGCCCCAGCATTTT,CASSYSAREPQHF
.,.,TRBJ1-1,TRBV20-1,TGCAGTGCTAGTGGAGGAGGGGGGACTGAAGCTTTCTTT,CSASGGGGTEAFF
TRBD1,.,TRBJ1-3,TRBV4-1,TGCGCCAGCAGCCAAGATCGAGGGACAGGATTTGGAAACACCATATATTTT,CASSQDRGTGFGNTIYF
TRBD2,.,TRBJ2-1,TRBV19,TGTGCCAGTAAACGCGGGAGCGAGCTCAATGAGCAGTTCTTC,CASKRGSELNEQFF
.,.,TRBJ2-7,TRBV5-1,TGCGCCAGCAGCTTGGTCGTCGGAGCCTACGAGCAGTACTTC,CASSLVVGAYEQYF
.,once,TRBJ1-2,TRBV28,TGTGCCAGCAGTTCACTTCGGGGAGGCTACACCTTC,CASSSLRGGYTF
.,.,TRBJ2-3,TRBV5-1,TGCGCCAGCAGCGTCGGACAAGTTGACGATACGCAGTATTTT,CASSVGQVDDTQYF